Listed below are T cell receptor beta chains from one sample, sequenced in a study of glioma-infiltrating T cells. TCRdb ran MiXCR on the multiplex PCR reads and lists one entry per CDR3 protein. There are roughly 200,000 distinct CDR3 sequences in the sample; around 40% occur only once, and roughly 5.2% lies in the top ten. Material for sequencing was glioma tissue, nonneoplastic brain tissue, or PBMCs (not recorded which). Receptors were obtained from a human donor with low-grade glioma or glioblastoma, undergoing nonglioma brain surgery, or in good health (not recorded which). Both conserved end residues are part of each CDR3. Each record gives: V gene, D gene, clone size, J gene, CDR3 protein, CDR3 DNA. D genes are given only for firm matches. Some rows mark clone size as missing; the rest say once, few, many or name a class of expanded clone.

>TRBV20-1|TRBD1|many|TRBJ2-7
CSATGQGIYEQYF
TGCAGTGCTACGGGACAGGGTATCTACGAGCAGTACTTC
>TRBV20-1|NA|NA|TRBJ1-5
CSASSSPYSNQPLHF
TGCAGTGCTTCATCTTCACCTTATAGCAATCAGCCACTGCATTTT
>TRBV10-3|NA|NA|TRBJ1-5
CAISVSMSPGSNQPQHF
TGTGCCATCAGTGTGTCGATGTCTCCCGGGAGCAATCAGCCCCAGCATTTT
>TRBV5-4|TRBD2|NA|TRBJ2-7
CASSPRTSGAYEQYF
TGTGCCAGCAGCCCACGGACTAGCGGGGCCTACGAGCAGTACTTC
>TRBV5-1|TRBD1|few|TRBJ1-5
CASSFTGAADQPQHF
TGCGCCAGCAGCTTTACAGGGGCCGCCGATCAGCCCCAGCATTTT
>TRBV2|TRBD1|NA|TRBJ1-5
CARSLLRTGESGNQPQHF
TGTGCCAGGAGTCTCCTGAGGACAGGGGAATCAGGAAATCAGCCCCAGCATTTT
>TRBV28|NA|many|TRBJ2-7
CASSFRRLVGRQYF
TGTGCCAGCAGTTTCCGAAGGCTAGTCGGTAGGCAGTACTTC
>TRBV6-2/TRBV6-3|NA|once|TRBJ2-3
CATPLDSFTDTQYF
TGTGCCACCCCGCTCGATAGCTTCACAGATACGCAGTATTTT
>TRBV12-3/TRBV12-4|NA|few|TRBJ1-5
CASSPRTAGNQPQHF
TGTGCCAGCAGTCCCAGGACAGCCGGCAATCAGCCCCAGCATTTT
>TRBV20-1|NA|NA|TRBJ2-7
CSAKNSRQFYSYEQYF
TGCAGTGCTAAAAATTCGCGGCAGTTTTACTCCTACGAGCAGTACTTC
>TRBV6-1|NA|many|TRBJ2-5
CASSQHGAVLGTQYF
TGTGCCAGCAGTCAACATGGGGCCGTGTTGGGGACCCAGTACTTC
>TRBV20-1|NA|many|TRBJ2-2
CSATKVNTGELFF
TGCAGTGCTACCAAGGTGAACACCGGGGAGCTGTTTTTT
>TRBV19|NA|many|TRBJ1-1
CASSIDPRGLNTEAFF
TGTGCCAGTAGTATAGATCCCAGGGGATTGAACACTGAAGCTTTCTTT
>TRBV7-2|NA|many|TRBJ2-3
CASSLLLRDTQYF
TGTGCCAGCAGCCTCCTACTACGTGATACGCAGTATTTT
>TRBV27|TRBD1|many|TRBJ2-7
CASSMTGEEQYF
TGTGCCAGCAGTATGACAGGGGAGGAACAGTACTTC
>TRBV15|NA|many|TRBJ2-7
CATSRVVAVAYEQYF
TGTGCCACCAGCAGAGTTGTCGCAGTGGCCTACGAGCAGTACTTC
>TRBV2|TRBD2|NA|TRBJ2-3
CASSPGLSIDTQYF
TGTGCCAGCAGCCCGGGACTAAGCATAGATACGCAGTATTTT
>TRBV19|NA|few|TRBJ1-5
CASSIERQSYNQPQHF
TGTGCCAGTAGTATAGAGAGACAGAGCTACAATCAGCCCCAGCATTTT
>TRBV7-9|NA|few|TRBJ1-4
CASSLGPERKLFF
TGTGCCAGCAGCTTGGGACCGGAGCGAAAACTGTTTTTT
>TRBV2|NA|few|TRBJ1-1
CASRGERSWETEAFF
TGTGCCAGCAGAGGAGAACGCTCTTGGGAAACTGAAGCTTTCTTT
>TRBV2|TRBD1|many|TRBJ1-5
CASSAPGQYQPQHF
TGTGCCAGCAGTGCACCGGGACAGTATCAGCCCCAGCATTTT
>TRBV7-9|TRBD1|few|TRBJ2-2
CASSAYRDRYTGELFF
TGTGCCAGCAGCGCATACCGGGACAGATACACCGGGGAGCTGTTTTTT
>TRBV2|NA|NA|TRBJ2-1
CASSEESYNKQFF
TGTGCCAGCAGTGAAGAGTCCTACAATAAGCAGTTCTTC
>TRBV28|NA|many|TRBJ2-7
CASRATGLSYEQYF
TGTGCCAGCAGGGCTACGGGCCTCTCCTACGAGCAGTACTTC
>TRBV20-1|NA|many|TRBJ1-1
CSATSGSAEAFF
TGCAGTGCTACCTCAGGGAGTGCTGAAGCTTTCTTT
>TRBV24-1|TRBD2|few|TRBJ2-2
CATSDSRLARTGELFF
TGTGCCACCAGTGATAGTAGACTAGCCCGAACCGGGGAGCTGTTTTTT
>TRBV12-3/TRBV12-4|NA|few|TRBJ1-1
CASSFLPGNTEAFF
TGTGCCAGCAGTTTCTTGCCGGGGAACACTGAAGCTTTCTTT
>TRBV11-3|TRBD1|NA|TRBJ2-1
CASSRTGGYNEQFF
TGTGCCAGCAGCCGGACAGGGGGATACAATGAGCAGTTCTTC
>TRBV30|TRBD1|few|TRBJ2-7
CAWANMGQGSYEQYF
TGTGCCTGGGCGAACATGGGACAGGGTTCCTACGAGCAGTACTTC
>TRBV3-1|NA|NA|TRBJ1-5
CASRRSSSQPQHF
TGTGCCAGCAGAAGGAGTAGCAGTCAGCCCCAGCATTTT
>TRBV3-1|NA|few|TRBJ2-1
CASSWNPGAWADF
TGTGCCAGCAGCTGGAACCCAGGAGCCTGGGCCGACTTC
>TRBV25-1|NA|once|TRBJ1-4
CASSDSLGDGEELFF
TGTGCCAGCAGTGATTCACTTGGGGACGGTGAAGAACTGTTTTTT
>TRBV4-1|NA|NA|TRBJ1-5
CASQEELKNQPKHF
TGCGCAAGCCAAGAGGAGCTAAAAAATCAGCCCAAGCATTTT
>TRBV6-4|TRBD1|NA|TRBJ2-3
CASKPSDRASDTQYF
TGTGCCAGCAAACCGAGTGACAGGGCGTCCGATACGCAGTATTTT
>TRBV29-1|NA|few|TRBJ2-7
CSVGGDGTYEQYF
TGCAGCGTTGGAGGGGACGGAACCTACGAGCAGTACTTC
>TRBV5-4|NA|NA|TRBJ2-5
CASSLVAGETQYF
TGTGCCAGCAGCTTGGTAGCCGGCGAGACCCAGTACTTC
>TRBV28|NA|NA|TRBJ2-7
CASRPQWPYEQYF
TGTGCCAGCAGACCACAGTGGCCCTACGAGCAGTACTTC
>TRBV10-1|TRBD2|many|TRBJ2-1
CASSSASGSYNEQFF
TGCGCCAGCAGTTCTGCTAGCGGGTCCTACAATGAGCAGTTCTTC
>TRBV7-2|NA|many|TRBJ1-5
CASSLGLTQPQHF
TGTGCCAGCAGCTTAGGCCTCACTCAGCCCCAGCATTTT
>TRBV28|TRBD1|many|TRBJ1-6
CASRSGTENSPLHF
TGTGCCAGCAGGTCCGGGACAGAGAATTCACCCCTCCACTTT
>TRBV2|NA|many|TRBJ1-1
CASSLVRVGAFF
TGTGCCAGCAGTCTAGTCAGGGTGGGGGCTTTCTTT
>TRBV13|NA|NA|TRBJ2-3
CARQTDSSDTQYF
TGTGCCAGACAAACGGACAGTTCAGATACGCAGTATTTT
>TRBV18|NA|many|TRBJ1-1
CASSPSQGRTEAFF
TGTGCCAGCTCACCATCACAGGGAAGGACTGAAGCTTTCTTT
>TRBV30|NA|NA|TRBJ2-1
CAYQRLINQGEQFF
TGTGCCTATCAGCGGTTAATAAACCAGGGTGAGCAGTTCTTC
>TRBV28|TRBD1|many|TRBJ2-7
CASSSTGQGGYEQYF
TGTGCCAGCAGCTCCACTGGACAGGGAGGCTACGAGCAGTACTTC
>TRBV12-3/TRBV12-4|TRBD2|NA|TRBJ2-1
CARTGGGLGTYNEQFF
TGTGCCAGAACCGGAGGGGGACTAGGGACCTACAATGAGCAGTTCTTC
>TRBV2|TRBD2|few|TRBJ2-1
CASSEAREESYNEQFF
TGTGCCAGCAGTGAAGCTCGGGAGGAATCCTACAATGAGCAGTTCTTC